The 11 T cell receptor beta chains below come from one sample, sequenced in a study of OX40 agonist ivuxolimab in advanced cancers. Using immunoSEQ multiplex PCR, the repertoire was profiled, and TCRdb retains in-frame clones only, with some absent. The sample has about 64,000 clones; 80% to 95% are singletons. Source: CD4+ or CD8+ T cells sorted from blood, taken in a trial of the OX40 agonist ivuxolimab. All receptors derive from an adult with an advanced solid tumor such as melanoma, head and neck, liver or kidney cancer.

This chain uses TRBV28 with TRBJ2-5; maybe TRBD2 (6 bases). The tail of the sequence fits TRBJ2-7 better, so the J call may be wrong. The length of the CDR3 is 13 residues. Per germline, CDR1 MDHEN and CDR2 SYDVKM. This chain's CDR3 is CASTAGSSYEQYF. In DNA form, the CDR3 reads TGTGCCAGCACCGCGGGGAGCTCCTACGAGCAGTACTTC.

This clone was counted a single time. The rearrangement uses TRBV19 and TRBJ1-3, with no clear D. Trimming took 4 bases from V and 2 from J, leaving 12 bases between them. CDR1 and CDR2 (germline): LNHDA, SQIVND (reference sequence). The length of the CDR3 is 15 residues. The CDR3 DNA is TGTGCCAGTAGTACAGAGGCCGCCGCTGGAAACACCATATATTTT. Protein sequence: CASSTEAAAGNTIYF.

A single count supports this clone. The chain joins TRBV10-3 to TRBJ2-1; weak D call: TRBD2 (6 bases). This CDR3 spans 12 amino acids. V shed 11 bases and J shed 6 bases, with 14 bases lying between them. The germline CDR1 and CDR2 sequences are ENHRY and SYGVKD. CDR3 loop: CASSGEINEQFF. The CDR3 coding sequence is TGTGCCTCGTCGGGGGAGATCAATGAGCAGTTCTTC.

The chain couples TRBV5-8 to TRBJ1-4; possible D gene TRBD1, 6 bases. V gave up 4 bases and J gave up 0 bases, with 16 bases separating them. From germline, CDR1 is SGHTS and CDR2 YDEGEE. The CDR3 extends over 17 amino acids. CDR3 nucleotide sequence: TGTGCCAGCAGCCCCAGGTTCAGGGGAACAACTAATGAAAAACTGTTTTTT. It translates to CASSPRFRGTTNEKLFF.

J is TRBJ2-1 and V is TRBV11-3; no clear D. Trimming pared 5 bases from V and 0 bases from J, leaving 11 bases between. Per the germline V gene, CDR1 is SGHNT and CDR2 is YENEEA. The CDR3 is made up of 15 amino acids. This chain's CDR3 is CASSAPWGSYNEQFF. In DNA form, the CDR3 reads TGTGCCAGCAGCGCCCCCTGGGGCTCCTACAATGAGCAGTTCTTC.

In nucleotides, the CDR3 is TGTGCCATCAGTGGGAGGGCGATAGTAGCGGGAGGAAACAATGAGCAGTTCTTC. It is translated as CAISGRAIVAGGNNEQFF. The chain employs TRBV10-3 and TRBJ2-1, with 10 bases lining up with TRBD2. The length of the CDR3 is 18 residues. Looked up from germline, CDR1 is ENHRY and CDR2 is SYGVKD. The trim removed 4 bases at V and 5 bases at J, leaving 14 bases unmatched.

The CDR3 protein is CASSQEPDVLAKNIQYF. The CDR3 nucleotides read TGCGCCAGCAGCCAAGAGCCTGACGTGCTAGCCAAAAACATTCAGTACTTC. The chain is built from TRBV4-1 and TRBJ2-4; D call uncertain. The CDR3 contains 17 residues. Between the trimmed V and J ends, which lost 0 bases and 0 bases, there was a span of 12 bases. The V gene's germline CDR1 is MGHRA and CDR2 YSYEKL.

This chain links TRBV6-4 with TRBJ2-7, with a tentative D call TRBD2 (5 bases). Germline CDR1 reads MRHNA; CDR2 reads SNTAGT. The CDR3 runs to 15 residues. The V end lost 6 bases, the J end lost 3 bases, and 18 bases lay between the germline ends. In nucleotides, the CDR3 is TGTGCCAGCAGCCCACGCGGACCGGGATACTACGAGCAGTACTTC. Its translation: CASSPRGPGYYEQYF.

This chain connects TRBV5-8 to TRBJ1-4; TRBD1 is a possible D gene (5 bases). V shed 4 bases and J shed 5 bases, with 18 bases lying between them. CDR1 is SGHTS, CDR2 YDEGEE, per germline. The CDR3 covers 16 residues. In DNA, the CDR3 is TGTGCCAGCAGCAAGCCCTCGACAGAACCAAATGAAAAACTGTTTTTT. It is translated as CASSKPSTEPNEKLFF.

V usage is TRBV4-1 and J usage is TRBJ2-3, with a tentative D call TRBD2 (6 bases). V was clipped by 2 bases and J by 4 bases, with 22 bases between them. Germline-derived CDR1 and CDR2 are MGHRA and YSYEKL. CDR3 length: 18 amino acids. The CDR3 protein is CASSQRPTGLLRPDTQYF. CDR3 in DNA: TGCGCCAGCAGCCAAAGACCAACGGGACTCCTGAGGCCAGATACGCAGTATTTT.

The CDR3: CATSRDLQGAKNIQYF. The CDR3 region has the DNA TGTGCCACCAGCAGGGATTTGCAGGGTGCCAAAAACATTCAGTACTTC. The V gene is TRBV15, the J gene TRBJ2-4; D is perhaps TRBD1 (5 bases). Between the trimmed V and J ends, which lost 3 bases and 1 base, there was a span of 13 bases. Germline CDR1 reads LNHNV; CDR2 reads YYDKDF (reference sequence). CDR3 size: 16 residues.